The 25 T cell receptor beta chains given below trace back to one sample, sequenced in a study of graft-versus-host responses after intestinal transplantation listed by TCRdb under 2021. These receptors lack a known antigen. Receptor libraries were prepared by the immunoSEQ multiplex PCR assay. Entries here come from immuneACCESS through TCRdb and include only in-frame sequences with V and J called. Some clones fail to appear in such tables; in the studies checked, an unresolved V gene covers under half of the shortfall, and the cause of the remainder is unknown. A total of about 150,000 clones appear in this sample, about 90% of them only once. The top ten clonotypes cover about 0.19% of the sample. Sample time point, as interpreted from the label and publication: cells obtained before transplantation from donor or recipient. Sequenced here: unstimulated CD4+ T cells sorted from spleen or lymph node cells, sampled before intestinal transplant. These receptor sequences come from a human donor who received an intestinal transplant.

The V call is TRBV5-1, the J call TRBJ2-7, with D unclear. The CDR3 has 15 residues. Deletions cut 1 base from V and 0 bases from J, with 11 bases between. Germline V gene data show CDR1 as SGHRS and CDR2 as YFSETQ. The CDR3 loop reads CASSLQAMSSYEQYF. For the CDR3, the DNA is TGCGCCAGCAGCTTGCAAGCGATGAGCTCCTACGAGCAGTACTTC.

Concerning this clone itself: Distinct nucleotide sequences in the sample also encode this CDR3. The rearrangement joins TRBV28 to TRBJ1-4; the D gene is possibly TRBD1 (6 bases). The CDR3 consists of 15 residues. The germline V and J ends were trimmed by 6 bases and 10 bases, with 21 bases remaining between them. Germline assignment: CDR1 MDHEN and CDR2 SYDVKM. In DNA form, the CDR3 reads TGTGCCAGCAGACAAAAGGGACAAAGATTTAGAAAACTGTTTTTT. Amino acid sequence: CASRQKGQRFRKLFF. The full variable domain, completed using reference TRBV28 and TRBJ1-4, is DVKVTQSSRYLVKRTGEKVFLECVQDMDHENMFWYRQDPGLGLRLIYFSYDVKMKEKGDIPEGYSVSREKKERFSLILESASTNQTSMYLCASRQKGQRFRKLFFGSGTQLSVL.

The chain links TRBV15 to TRBJ1-2; D possibly corresponds to TRBD1 (5 bases). CDR1 and CDR2 (germline): LNHNV, YYDKDF (reference sequence). The CDR3 is made up of 14 amino acids. V lost 0 bases to trimming and J lost 7 bases, with 12 bases between them. In DNA, the CDR3 is TGTGCCACCAGCAGAGATGGAGGGGTGGGTGGCTACACCTTC. Its protein product is CATSRDGGVGGYTF.

The V gene is TRBV29-1, the J gene TRBJ2-1, with 11 nucleotides matching TRBD2. CDR1 is SQVTM and CDR2 is ANQGSEA in the germline V gene. CDR3 length: 14 amino acids. J lost 10 bases, V lost 7 bases, and 12 bases had no gene match. The CDR3 loop is CSAALRLAGGEQFF. CDR3 nucleotides: TGCAGCGCCGCACTCCGGCTAGCGGGAGGAGAGCAGTTCTTC.

V and J are TRBV4-1 and TRBJ2-4, with D possibly called TRBD1 or TRBD2 (6 bases each). The CDR3 contains 17 residues. V lost 1 base and J 2 bases, leaving 15 bases between the germline ends. Germline assignment: CDR1 MGHRA and CDR2 YSYEKL. CDR3 bases: TGCGCCAGCAGCCAAGCGGGGGATCAGGGGACCAAAAACATTCAGTACTTC. It codes for CASSQAGDQGTKNIQYF.

This chain joins TRBV18 and TRBJ1-4; no reliable D call. CDR1 KGHSH and CDR2 LQKENI come from the germline V gene. The CDR3 has 14 residues. Trimming left V 5 bases short and J 1 base short, with 8 bases between. The CDR3 region has the DNA TGTGCCAGCTCATCAAGGGAAACTAATGAAAAACTGTTTTTT. This gives the protein CASSSRETNEKLFF.

The table lists this clone with a few counts. V gene TRBV10-3 combines with J gene TRBJ1-1; D ambiguous. The CDR3 has 12 residues. CDR1 is ENHRY and CDR2 is SYGVKD in the germline V gene. Trimming stripped 10 bases from V and 2 bases from J, with 11 bases between. CDR3 coding DNA: TGTGCCACCTCCACAGTTAACACTGAAGCTTTCTTT. It specifies CATSTVNTEAFF.

The rearrangement uses TRBV28 and TRBJ2-7, with TRBD2 as a possible D gene (6 bases). Germline V gives CDR1 MDHEN, CDR2 SYDVKM. CDR3 size: 14 residues. V was shortened by 3 bases and J by 7 bases, with 16 bases between the two germline ends. This CDR3 reads CASSFKGFGGEQYF. CDR3 in DNA: TGTGCCAGCAGTTTTAAGGGCTTCGGGGGAGAGCAGTACTTC. Full variable domain (remainder filled in from reference TRBV28 and TRBJ2-7): DVKVTQSSRYLVKRTGEKVFLECVQDMDHENMFWYRQDPGLGLRLIYFSYDVKMKEKGDIPEGYSVSREKKERFSLILESASTNQTSMYLCASSFKGFGGEQYFGPGTRLTVT.

The chain couples TRBV7-2 to TRBJ2-3; 8 bases line up with TRBD2. CDR1 and CDR2 (germline): SGHTA, FQGNSA. Trimming removed 5 bases from V and 2 bases from J; junction bases left unmatched: 9. The CDR3 has 16 amino acids. This CDR3 reads CASSARLATHTDTQYF. In DNA form, the CDR3 reads TGTGCCAGCAGCGCCCGACTAGCGACCCACACAGATACGCAGTATTTT.

The chain employs TRBV5-1 and TRBJ2-2; D possibly uses TRBD1 or TRBD2 (5 bases each). Deletions cut 3 bases from V and 2 bases from J, with 17 bases between. The germline V gene has CDR1 SGHRS and CDR2 YFSETQ. This CDR3 comprises 17 residues. Here the CDR3 DNA reads TGCGCCAGCAGCTACGCCTCCCGGGACGTAAACACCGGGGAGCTGTTTTTT. This encodes CASSYASRDVNTGELFF.

The genes are TRBV6-5 and TRBJ2-5, with 14 bases that match TRBD2. After removal of 10 bases from V and 11 bases from J, the junction contained 9 bases not matched to a gene. The CDR3 loop spans 13 amino acids. Looked up from germline, CDR1 is MNHEY and CDR2 is SVGAGI. CDR3 residues: CATSGLAGGQQYF. CDR3 sequence (DNA): TGTGCCACCAGCGGACTAGCGGGAGGTCAGCAGTACTTC.

This chain connects TRBV7-2 to TRBJ2-1; 14 nucleotides line up with TRBD2. The CDR3 has 18 amino acids. Trimming removed 4 bases from V and 6 bases from J; junction bases left unmatched: 11. The germline V gene has CDR1 SGHTA and CDR2 FQGNSA. The CDR3 DNA sequence: TGTGCCAGCAGCTCCCCGGGACTAGCGGGAGTAGGTGGCAATGAGCAGTTCTTC. Its translation: CASSSPGLAGVGGNEQFF.

The V and J genes are TRBV6-9 and TRBJ1-6, with 9 bases identical to TRBD1. The CDR3 is made up of 13 amino acids. With 11 bases clipped from V and 8 bases from J, the junction kept 7 bases outside the gene matches. From germline, CDR1 is MNHGY and CDR2 SVAAGI. CDR3 bases: TGTGCCGGGAGGGGACAGGGCTATTCACCCCTCCACTTT. Translated: CAGRGQGYSPLHF.

CDR3 sequence reads: CASSSDRSSYEQYF. In DNA form, the CDR3 reads TGTGCCAGCAGCTCAGACAGGAGCTCCTACGAGCAGTACTTC. V usage is TRBV7-9 and J usage is TRBJ2-7, with a tentative D call TRBD1 (6 bases). This CDR3 is 14 amino acids long. Per germline, CDR1 SEHNR and CDR2 FQNEAQ (reference sequence). V lost 4 bases, J lost 0 bases, and 10 bases lay in between. The full variable domain, with the rest looked up from reference TRBV7-9 and TRBJ2-7, is DTGVSQNPRHKITKRGQNVTFRCDPISEHNRLYWYRQTLGQGPEFLTYFQNEAQLEKSRLLSDRFSAERPKGSFSTLEIQRTEQGDSAMYLCASSSDRSSYEQYFGPGTRLTVT.

This chain connects TRBV28 to TRBJ1-1, with D possibly matching TRBD1 (6 bases). V was clipped by 5 bases and J by 1 base, with 11 bases between them. The CDR3 loop spans 14 amino acids. Germline V lookup: CDR1 MDHEN, CDR2 SYDVKM. CDR3 in DNA: TGTGCCAGCAGTATCCCACAGGGGAACACTGAAGCTTTCTTT. It encodes CASSIPQGNTEAFF.

CDR3 loop: CASSAWDRVRSGANVLTF. DNA of the CDR3: TGTGCCAGCAGCGCATGGGACAGGGTGCGCTCTGGGGCCAACGTCCTGACTTTC. This chain uses TRBV9 with TRBJ2-6; 9 bases match TRBD1. This CDR3 region has 18 residues. V dropped 3 bases and J dropped 0; count of bases not matched to a gene: 7. The germline gives CDR1 SGDLS, CDR2 YYNGEE.

V usage is TRBV5-1 and J usage is TRBJ2-1; TRBD1 aligns across 11 bases. This CDR3 comprises 15 residues. The J segment lost 6 bases and the V segment lost 1 base, leaving 3 bases of the junction unmatched. The germline CDR1 and CDR2 sequences are SGHRS and YFSETQ. The chain's CDR3 is CASSLKGTGGNEQFF. Here the CDR3 DNA reads TGCGCCAGCAGCTTGAAGGGGACAGGGGGCAATGAGCAGTTCTTC. Together with reference TRBV5-1 and TRBJ2-1, the CDR3 gives the full variable domain: KAGVTQTPRYLIKTRGQQVTLSCSPISGHRSVSWYQQTPGQGLQFLFEYFSETQRNKGNFPGRFSGRQFSNSRSEMNVSTLELGDSALYLCASSLKGTGGNEQFFGPGTRLTVL.

This chain links TRBV30 with TRBJ1-1; D is unclear. V lost 2 bases, J lost 0 bases, and 7 bases lay in between. The CDR3 runs 13 residues. The germline V gene has CDR1 GTSNPN and CDR2 SVGIG (reference sequence). The CDR3 spells CAWSREVNTEAFF. CDR3 sequence (DNA): TGTGCCTGGAGTCGGGAGGTGAACACTGAAGCTTTCTTT.

The chain combines TRBV4-1 with TRBJ2-7; weak D call: TRBD2 (5 bases). Germline V gives CDR1 MGHRA, CDR2 YSYEKL. With 3 bases removed from V and 2 bases from J, the gap between germline ends came to 14 bases. The CDR3 runs 15 residues. CDR3 DNA: TGCGCCAGCAGCCACACCCAGGAGGAAGCCTACGAGCAGTACTTC. It is translated as CASSHTQEEAYEQYF.

This clone was seen a few times. The chain employs TRBV6-5 and TRBJ1-2; 8 bases match TRBD1. CDR1 and CDR2 (germline): MNHEY, SVGAGI. Unmatched junction bases numbered 3, after V lost 8 bases and J lost 1 base. The CDR3 totals 13 residues. The CDR3 nucleotides are TGTGCCAGCGGACAGGGTATTAACTATGGCTACACCTTC. It yields the protein CASGQGINYGYTF.

Only a few counts were recorded for this clone. The chain has TRBV6-1 and TRBJ1-6; unclear D gene. Germline values: CDR1 MNHNS, CDR2 SASEGT. The CDR3 has 15 residues. The V and J ends lost 0 bases and 9 bases respectively, with 12 bases between them. Here the CDR3 reads CASSEATGLGSPLHF. CDR3 coding DNA: TGTGCCAGCAGTGAAGCCACCGGGCTCGGTTCACCCCTCCACTTT.

This chain connects TRBV5-1 to TRBJ1-4; D is perhaps TRBD1 (5 bases). V lost 1 base and J lost 0, with 7 bases in between. The CDR3 sequence is 15 residues long. CDR1 SGHRS and CDR2 YFSETQ come from the germline V gene. For the CDR3, the DNA is TGCGCCAGCAGCTTGCTGACAGCAACTAATGAAAAACTGTTTTTT. This encodes CASSLLTATNEKLFF. Variable domain in full (rest from reference TRBV5-1 and TRBJ1-4): KAGVTQTPRYLIKTRGQQVTLSCSPISGHRSVSWYQQTPGQGLQFLFEYFSETQRNKGNFPGRFSGRQFSNSRSEMNVSTLELGDSALYLCASSLLTATNEKLFFGSGTQLSVL.

The chain couples TRBV19 to TRBJ2-3, with 9 bases fitting TRBD2. The CDR3 length is 15 residues. J was trimmed by 0 bases and V by 7 bases; bases with no gene match: 5. The germline V gene encodes CDR1 LNHDA and CDR2 SQIVND (reference sequence). This chain's CDR3 is CASNGREGSTDTQYF. The CDR3 region has the DNA TGTGCCAGTAACGGGCGGGAGGGGAGCACAGATACGCAGTATTTT.

This chain links TRBV5-1 with TRBJ2-7, with 13 bases lining up with TRBD2. V lost 4 bases and J lost 5; bases outside the gene matches: 9. This CDR3 region has 16 residues. Germline V gives CDR1 SGHRS, CDR2 YFSETQ. The CDR3 region is CASSQILAGGPDEQYF. For the CDR3, the DNA is TGCGCCAGCAGCCAAATACTAGCGGGAGGGCCGGACGAGCAGTACTTC.

The chain combines TRBV7-2 with TRBJ2-3; 9 nucleotides match TRBD1. Germline trimming cut 2 bases from V and 1 base from J; bases unmatched to any gene: 1. The germline V gene encodes CDR1 SGHTA and CDR2 FQGNSA. This CDR3 spans 15 amino acids. CDR3 bases: TGTGCCAGCAGCTTAAGGACAGGGGGCACAGATACGCAGTATTTT. Protein product: CASSLRTGGTDTQYF.